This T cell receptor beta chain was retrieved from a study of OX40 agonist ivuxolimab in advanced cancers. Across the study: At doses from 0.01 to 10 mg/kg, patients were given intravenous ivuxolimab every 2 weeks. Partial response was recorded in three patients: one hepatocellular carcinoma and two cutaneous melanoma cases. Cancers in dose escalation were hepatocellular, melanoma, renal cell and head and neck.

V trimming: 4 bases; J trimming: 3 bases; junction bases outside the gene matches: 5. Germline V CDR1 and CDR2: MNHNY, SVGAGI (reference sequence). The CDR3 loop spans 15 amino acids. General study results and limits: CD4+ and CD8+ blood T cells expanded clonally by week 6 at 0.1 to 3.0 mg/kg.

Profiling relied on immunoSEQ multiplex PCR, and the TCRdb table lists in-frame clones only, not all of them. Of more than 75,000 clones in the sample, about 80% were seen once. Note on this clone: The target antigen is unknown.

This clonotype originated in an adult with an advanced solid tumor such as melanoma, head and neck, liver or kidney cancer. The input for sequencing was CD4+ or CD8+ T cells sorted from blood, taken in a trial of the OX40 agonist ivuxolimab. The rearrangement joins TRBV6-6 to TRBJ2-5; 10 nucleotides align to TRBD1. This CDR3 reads CASSSQTGGEETQYF. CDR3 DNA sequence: TGTGCCAGCAGTTCACAGACAGGGGGCGAAGAGACCCAGTACTTC.